This T cell receptor beta chain was observed in a study of blood T cell repertoires in COVID-19. As for the study in general: Spain, Italy and the United States supplied samples that represented acute and convalescent COVID-19. Sample material is recorded as cDNA or gDNA derived from T cells, B-cell-depleted T cells, or PBMCs.

Per the study methods: Estimated nucleated cell counts came from reference gene primer amplification. The table came from immunoSEQ multiplex PCR; TCRdb's copy has only in-frame clones and leaves some out. V, J and clone size were drawn from that table, and D and trimming were deduced from the DNA. This table holds approximately 200,000 clones, around 80% found once. Sequences were obtained from peripheral blood. This clonotype originated in a woman in her forties or fifties with acute or convalescent COVID-19.

Here the CDR3 reads CASRPAPGTGYNEQFF. The CDR3 nucleotides read TGTGCCAGCCGACCCGCCCCGGGGACAGGCTACAATGAGCAGTTCTTC. The rearrangement joins TRBV6-6 to TRBJ2-1, with 8 bases fitting TRBD1. This CDR3 region has 16 residues. Germline V gene lookup returns CDR1 MNHNY and CDR2 SVGAGI (reference sequence). Trimming took 8 bases from V and 3 from J; bases not matched to a gene: 12.